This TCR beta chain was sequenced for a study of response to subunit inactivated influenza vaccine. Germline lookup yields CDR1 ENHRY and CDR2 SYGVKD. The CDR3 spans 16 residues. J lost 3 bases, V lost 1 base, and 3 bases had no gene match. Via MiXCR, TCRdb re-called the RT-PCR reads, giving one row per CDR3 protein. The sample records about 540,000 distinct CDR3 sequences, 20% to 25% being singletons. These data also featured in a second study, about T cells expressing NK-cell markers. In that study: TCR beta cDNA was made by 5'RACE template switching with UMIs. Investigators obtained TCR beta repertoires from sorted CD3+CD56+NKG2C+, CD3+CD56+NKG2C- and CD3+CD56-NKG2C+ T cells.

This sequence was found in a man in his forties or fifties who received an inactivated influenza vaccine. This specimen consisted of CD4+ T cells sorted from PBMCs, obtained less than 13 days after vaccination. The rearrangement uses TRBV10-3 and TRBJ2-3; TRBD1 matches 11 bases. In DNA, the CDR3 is TGTGCCATCAGTGAGTGGACAGGGGGCTTAACAGATACGCAGTATTTT. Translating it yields CAISEWTGGLTDTQYF.